One and the same sample provided the 26 T cell receptor beta chains below, sequenced in a study of type 1 and type 2 diabetes patients. The PCR template was genomic DNA. Amplification of the beta chain CDR3 used 30 forward and 13 reverse multiplex primers. MiXCR, applied by TCRdb to the multiplex PCR reads, yields one record per CDR3 protein. The table shows 250,000 or so distinct CDR3 sequences, with around 47% occurring only once. Sequencing input: peripheral blood mononuclear cells (PBMCs). The origin of the receptors is a man aged 18 to 30 with type 2 diabetes.

This clonotype was observed a handful of times. The chain is built from TRBV19 and TRBJ2-7, with TRBD1 matching over 9 bases. The CDR3 length is 13 residues. V trimming: 5 bases; J trimming: 5 bases; junction bases outside the gene matches: 4. Germline values: CDR1 LNHDA, CDR2 SQIVND (reference sequence). CDR3 amino acids: CASSLDRGDEQYF. CDR3 nucleotide sequence: TGTGCCAGTAGTCTGGACAGGGGCGACGAGCAGTACTTC.

The sample holds a few counts of this clonotype. This chain links TRBV14 with TRBJ1-4; unclear D gene. The ends were cut back, 0 bases at V and 11 bases at J, with 10 bases in the middle. The germline CDR1 and CDR2 sequences are SGHDN and FVKESK. The CDR3 is 13 amino acids. The DNA of the CDR3 is TGTGCCAGCAGCCAAGAACCGGGCTTTAAACTGTTTTTT. Its protein product is CASSQEPGFKLFF. Filled out from reference TRBV14 and TRBJ1-4, the complete variable domain reads EAGVTQFPSHSVIEKGQTVTLRCDPISGHDNLYWYRRVMGKEIKFLLHFVKESKQDESGMPNNRFLAERTGGTYSTLKVQPAELEDSGVYFCASSQEPGFKLFFGSGTQLSVL.

The rearrangement uses TRBV12-3 or TRBV12-4 and TRBJ1-5, with TRBD1 matching over 7 bases. The length of the CDR3 is 15 residues. Germline trimming cut 6 bases from V and 1 base from J; bases unmatched to any gene: 6. The CDR3 loop is CASRLTGVSNQPQHF. Here the CDR3 DNA reads TGTGCCAGCAGACTAACAGGGGTGAGCAATCAGCCCCAGCATTTT.

For this clonotype: The junction shows a germline mismatch at one end, possibly a read error. The chain combines TRBV7-8 with TRBJ2-5; TRBD1 matches at 9 bases. The CDR3 has 13 amino acids. In germline, CDR1 is SGHVS, CDR2 FQNEAQ. The CDR3 DNA follows: TGTACCAGCAGCTTAGGACAGGGGGAGACCCAGTACTTC. It codes for CTSSLGQGETQYF.

The chain joins TRBV5-1 to TRBJ2-1; D unclear. The length of the CDR3 is 13 residues. Germline loops: CDR1 SGHRS, CDR2 YFSETQ. Trimming shortened V by 2 bases and J by 6 bases, and 9 bases separated the two germline ends. The chain's CDR3 is CASSFSPGNEQFF. In DNA form, the CDR3 reads TGCGCCAGCAGCTTCTCCCCGGGCAATGAGCAGTTCTTC.

The V and J genes are TRBV30 and TRBJ2-7; D is undetermined. The V end was cut by 4 bases, the J end by 5 bases, with 27 bases between. Germline-derived CDR1 and CDR2 are GTSNPN and SVGIG (reference sequence). CDR3 size: 17 residues. The CDR3 coding sequence is TGTGCCTGGACTCTTTCGGGCGTTGCTTCCGGCTACAACGAGCAGTACTTC. It yields the protein CAWTLSGVASGYNEQYF.

A note on this clonotype: The junction differs from germline at one of its ends, possibly a read error. The J gene is TRBJ2-7, the V gene TRBV9; D remains unclear. CDR3 length: 11 residues. Germline values: CDR1 SGDLS, CDR2 YYNGEE. For the CDR3, the DNA is TGCGTCAGCAGTGGTCCTTACGAGCAGTACTTC. It encodes CVSSGPYEQYF.

This chain connects TRBV4-1 to TRBJ2-7; 11 bases are a match to TRBD2. Trimming removed 3 bases from V and 2 bases from J; junction bases left unmatched: 3. Germline V gives CDR1 MGHRA, CDR2 YSYEKL. The CDR3 contains 15 residues. CDR3 sequence reads: CASSQRLAGPYEQYF. In DNA, the CDR3 is TGCGCCAGCAGCCAGCGACTAGCGGGGCCCTACGAGCAGTACTTC.

This clonotype was counted only a few times. The rearrangement uses TRBV24-1 and TRBJ1-2; the D gene is possibly TRBD1 (5 bases). V shed 4 bases and J shed 5 bases, with 10 bases lying between them. Germline V gene sequence: CDR1 KGHDR, CDR2 SFDVKD. This CDR3 is 13 amino acids long. In nucleotides, the CDR3 is TGTGCCACCAGTGAAGGGACCGCTTATGGCTACACCTTC. Protein sequence: CATSEGTAYGYTF.

This clonotype has more than one count but fewer than ten. The rearrangement joins TRBV19 to TRBJ2-6; 8 nucleotides line up with TRBD1. The CDR3 sequence is 18 residues long. Germline loops: CDR1 LNHDA, CDR2 SQIVND (reference sequence). V trimming: 1 base; J trimming: 0 bases; junction bases outside the gene matches: 5. CDR3 sequence (DNA): TGTGCCAGTAGTATAGGCACTGGGACAGGCTCTGGGGCCAACGTCCTGACTTTC. Translation gives CASSIGTGTGSGANVLTF.

The genes are TRBV7-8 and TRBJ2-7; 7 bases fit TRBD2. In germline, CDR1 is SGHVS, CDR2 FQNEAQ. The CDR3 runs to 15 residues. Trimming took 0 bases from V and 0 from J; bases not matched to a gene: 2. The CDR3, as DNA: TGTGCCAGCAGCTTAGCAGCGGGACCCTCCTACGAGCAGTACTTC. Encoded protein: CASSLAAGPSYEQYF.

The V gene is TRBV10-2, the J gene TRBJ2-7; D uncertain. The CDR3 runs to 12 residues. Germline lookup yields CDR1 WSHSY and CDR2 SAAADI. Trimming left V 2 bases short and J 6 bases short, with 8 bases between. CDR3 bases: TGCGCCAGCAGTGAGACCCCCTCCGAGCAGTACTTC. Its translation: CASSETPSEQYF.

The chain couples TRBV4-3 to TRBJ2-7, with TRBD1 matching 7 bases. This CDR3 region has 15 residues. Germline V CDR1 and CDR2: LGHNA, YSLEER. The V and J ends lost 2 bases and 3 bases, in that order; junction bases with no gene match: 7. The DNA of the CDR3 is TGCGCCAGCAGCCAACCGGGACAGAAAAGCTACGAGCAGTACTTC. It encodes CASSQPGQKSYEQYF.

The J gene is TRBJ2-1, the V gene TRBV6-6, with D tentatively TRBD1 (6 bases). Between the trimmed V and J ends, which lost 5 bases and 4 bases, there was a span of 18 bases. Germline assignment: CDR1 MNHNY and CDR2 SVGAGI (reference sequence). The CDR3 has 16 residues. The CDR3 region is CASSPKRGITYNEQFF. The CDR3 bases are TGTGCCAGCAGTCCCAAAAGGGGGATAACATACAATGAGCAGTTCTTC.

The V gene is TRBV7-3, the J gene TRBJ2-5, with D perhaps TRBD1 (6 bases). CDR3 size: 15 residues. With 6 bases removed from V and 4 bases from J, the gap between germline ends came to 18 bases. Germline CDR1 SGHTA, CDR2 FQGTGA. In nucleotides, the CDR3 is TGTGCCAGCAGTTCCCGGGACACCGGGACAGAGACCCAGTACTTC. It is translated as CASSSRDTGTETQYF.

The chain links TRBV6-5 to TRBJ2-7; 11 bases agree with TRBD2. This CDR3 has 16 residues. The trim removed 7 bases at V and 4 bases at J, leaving 12 bases unmatched. CDR1 is MNHEY, CDR2 SVGAGI, per germline. The CDR3 region is CASTGEGLAGGYEQYF. CDR3 nucleotides: TGTGCCAGCACTGGGGAAGGGCTAGCGGGAGGATACGAGCAGTACTTC.

This chain connects TRBV12-3 or TRBV12-4 to TRBJ1-1; D remains unclear. The germline V and J ends were trimmed by 6 bases and 1 base, with 15 bases remaining between them. The CDR3 is 15 amino acids. The CDR3 DNA reads TGTGCCAGCAGCCCTCCTCGAGGATGGAACACTGAAGCTTTCTTT. Residues: CASSPPRGWNTEAFF.

With respect to this clonotype: One end of the junction does not line up with germline, which may come from a read error. This chain joins TRBV29-1 and TRBJ2-1; D is possibly TRBD2 (6 bases). The CDR3 runs 13 residues. Per germline, CDR1 SQVTM and CDR2 ANQGSEA. CDR3 DNA: TGCAGCATTGAAATTGCGGGATCAAATGAGCAGTTCTTC. The encoded protein is CSIEIAGSNEQFF.

The sample holds a few counts of this clonotype. This rearrangement joins TRBV15 to TRBJ2-3; 8 bases fit TRBD2. J gave up 3 bases and V 8 bases, and 7 bases lay outside the gene matches. Per germline, CDR1 LNHNV and CDR2 YYDKDF (reference sequence). The CDR3 is 14 amino acids. The CDR3 sequence: CATYSGIVTDTQYF. CDR3 DNA: TGTGCCACCTATAGCGGGATCGTTACAGATACGCAGTATTTT.

This rearrangement joins TRBV27 to TRBJ2-7; D gene uncertain. The V gene's germline CDR1 is MNHEY and CDR2 SMNVEV (reference sequence). This CDR3 is built from 16 residues. Between the trimmed V and J ends, which lost 4 bases and 2 bases, there was a span of 18 bases. This CDR3 reads CASSSLIGLSAYEQYF. The CDR3 DNA follows: TGTGCCAGCAGTTCACTTATCGGGCTATCGGCCTACGAGCAGTACTTC.

This clonotype was observed a few times. The V and J genes are TRBV15 and TRBJ1-5; D ambiguous. CDR3 length: 14 residues. The V and J ends lost 1 base and 7 bases respectively, with 11 bases between them. The germline V gene encodes CDR1 LNHNV and CDR2 YYDKDF (reference sequence). The CDR3 nucleotides are TGTGCCACCAGCAGAGCTTCACTCCACCAGCCCCAGCATTTT. Translation: CATSRASLHQPQHF.

This rearrangement joins TRBV6-1 to TRBJ1-5; tentative D call: TRBD1 (5 bases). V lost 6 bases and J lost 0, with 15 bases in between. CDR3 size: 16 residues. In germline, CDR1 is MNHNS, CDR2 SASEGT. CDR3 sequence (DNA): TGTGCCAGCAGACCCCAGGGTTCCGGTAGCAATCAGCCCCAGCATTTT. The encoded protein is CASRPQGSGSNQPQHF.

The chain recombines TRBV2 with TRBJ2-5; 8 nucleotides agree with TRBD1. The V and J ends lost 6 bases and 0 bases, in that order; junction bases with no gene match: 6. This CDR3 spans 15 amino acids. Germline V gene lookup returns CDR1 SNHLY and CDR2 FYNNEI. The CDR3 DNA reads TGTGCCAGCAGCTGGACAGGGCACAACCAAGAGACCCAGTACTTC. Its protein is CASSWTGHNQETQYF.

The genes are TRBV2 and TRBJ2-5; tentatively, D is TRBD2 (5 bases). Per germline, CDR1 SNHLY and CDR2 FYNNEI. V dropped 3 bases and J dropped 10 bases, with 15 bases sitting between them. The CDR3 covers 13 residues. The CDR3 reads CASSEEKHGDQYF. The CDR3 nucleotides read TGTGCCAGCAGTGAGGAGAAACACGGGGACCAGTACTTC.

In its sample, this clonotype was seen a few times. The chain is built from TRBV27 and TRBJ2-7; D remains ambiguous. CDR3 size: 14 residues. In germline, CDR1 is MNHEY, CDR2 SMNVEV (reference sequence). With 5 bases removed from V and 3 bases from J, the gap between germline ends came to 14 bases. CDR3 in amino acids: CASSPTTRNYEQYF. The DNA of the CDR3 is TGTGCCAGCAGTCCTACCACCCGGAACTACGAGCAGTACTTC.

This clonotype was observed a handful of times. The CDR3 DNA is TGCAGTGCTAGAGATCGAAGGGATAACGTGTGGACTGAAGCTTTCTTT. Protein: CSARDRRDNVWTEAFF. This rearrangement joins TRBV20-1 to TRBJ1-1; no definite D call. Germline CDR1 reads DFQATT; CDR2 reads SNEGSKA (reference sequence). Trimming took off 0 bases at V and 5 bases at J, with 19 bases between the two ends. The CDR3 covers 16 residues.